This T cell receptor (beta chain) was retrieved from a study of blood T cell repertoires in COVID-19. TCRdb's copy holds only in-frame clones and misses some; the assay was immunoSEQ multiplex PCR. The repertoire has about 170,000 clones, approximately 79% of them found once; the top ten carry 6.5% to 9%. This CDR3 is built from 16 residues. Trimming pared 5 bases from V and 0 bases from J, leaving 12 bases between. Germline CDR1 KGHDR, CDR2 SFDVKD. The TCR was taken from a woman between 40 and 50 years old with COVID-19, enrolled during active disease. The rearrangement joins TRBV24-1 to TRBJ2-2; no clear D. The sequencing input was peripheral blood. DNA for the CDR3: TGTGCCACCAGTGCCGTGGGCACCTCGAACACCGGGGAGCTGTTTTTT. As protein: CATSAVGTSNTGELFF.